Following are 20 T cell receptor beta chains from one sample sequenced in a study of blood T cells in healthy people across ages (dated by TCRdb to 2014 to 2015). Libraries were prepared through 5' RACE. Sequencing was performed on an Illumina HiSeq 2500. A second PCR of roughly 7 to 12 cycles was performed with a sample-barcoded 5' primer and a J-beta primer mix. TCRdb ran its own pipeline on the public reads, namely fastp trimming at Q25 and MiXCR clone calling, and kept in-frame beta chains. Each entry is one CDR3 protein sequence, shown with its most common DNA and genes. The sample data list about 1.4 million distinct CDR3 sequences, and approximately 63% of these were observed just once. About 6.7% of the sample is taken by the ten largest. Sequencing was performed on blood. The receptors originated from a man between 18 and 35 years old in good health.

About this clonotype itself: A much larger clone lies a single base off, so this may be a read error. The V and J genes are TRBV15 and TRBJ2-3, with 8 bases matching TRBD2. The germline V gene has CDR1 LNHNV and CDR2 YYDKDF (reference sequence). This CDR3 spans 17 amino acids. V lost 0 bases and J lost 0; bases outside the gene matches: 5. CDR3 in DNA: TGTGCCACCAGCAGAGAACTAGCGGAGACTAGCACAGATACGCAGTATTTT. This codes for CATSRELAETSTDTQYF.

The chain recombines TRBV4-2 with TRBJ1-4, with D unclear. V was cut by 4 bases and J by 7 bases, with 7 bases left in between. Germline assignment: CDR1 LGHNA and CDR2 YNFKEQ. The CDR3 covers 12 residues. CDR3 region: CASSLPSEKLFF. CDR3 coding DNA: TGTGCCAGCAGCCTACCCAGTGAAAAACTGTTTTTT.

As regards this clonotype: It may be a read error: a sequence one base away is much more abundant. This chain links TRBV12-3 or TRBV12-4 with TRBJ2-3; D remains ambiguous. This CDR3 has 13 amino acids. V was cut by 6 bases and J by 4 bases, with 11 bases left in between. CDR3 residues: CASSHVGADTQYF. The DNA for the CDR3 is TGTGCCAGCAGCCATGTGGGCGCAGATACGCAGTATTTT.

This clonotype was seen once. The J gene is TRBJ2-4, the V gene TRBV4-1, with D maybe TRBD1 (5 bases). The J call may be faulty, since TRBJ2-5 better matches the DNA end. CDR1 is MGHRA, CDR2 YSYEKL, per germline. The CDR3 consists of 15 residues. CDR3 in amino acids: CASSQDQQAGETQYF. The CDR3 DNA reads TGCGCCAGCAGCCAAGATCAACAGGCCGGAGAGACCCAGTACTTC.

This clonotype was seen a handful of times. V usage is TRBV20-1 and J usage is TRBJ2-5; TRBD2 matches 11 bases. In germline, CDR1 is DFQATT, CDR2 SNEGSKA (reference sequence). The CDR3 is 12 amino acids. The CDR3 coding sequence is TGCAGCCTTATAGCGGGAGGGGGGACCCAGTACTTC. Its translation: CSLIAGGGTQYF.

The chain is built from TRBV7-2 and TRBJ1-4, with D perhaps TRBD1 (6 bases). Germline CDR1 SGHTA, CDR2 FQGNSA. Between the trimmed V and J ends, which lost 5 bases and 6 bases, there was a span of 16 bases. The CDR3 has 15 amino acids. This CDR3 reads CASSETGTYDEKLFF. The CDR3 DNA is TGTGCCAGCAGCGAGACCGGGACATATGATGAAAAACTGTTTTTT.

J is TRBJ2-1 and V is TRBV4-2, with 11 bases lining up with TRBD2. This CDR3 is 16 amino acids long. The germline gives CDR1 LGHNA, CDR2 YNFKEQ. J gave up 2 bases and V 4 bases, and 4 bases lay outside the gene matches. This CDR3 is CASSPQTSGTYNEQFF. As DNA, the CDR3 is TGTGCCAGCAGCCCACAGACTAGCGGGACCTACAATGAGCAGTTCTTC.

The gene calls are TRBV27 and TRBJ2-1; no reliable D call. The closer fit of TRBJ2-7 to the DNA end suggests the J call may be wrong. CDR1 and CDR2 (germline): MNHEY, SMNVEV (reference sequence). The CDR3 has 13 residues. The CDR3 nucleotides read TGTGCCAGCAGTTTAAGCTCCTACAATGGGCAGTACTTC. Protein: CASSLSSYNGQYF.

This clonotype was found a few times. In DNA form, the CDR3 reads TGCAGCGGTGCTGGGGGAGCAACTAATGAAAAACTGTTTTTT. Encoded protein: CSGAGGATNEKLFF. The rearrangement joins TRBV29-1 to TRBJ1-4; D possibly corresponds to TRBD1 (5 bases). Germline V gene lookup returns CDR1 SQVTM and CDR2 ANQGSEA. This CDR3 is built from 14 residues. V lost 7 bases and J 0 bases, leaving 12 bases between the germline ends.

The chain combines TRBV4-2 with TRBJ2-7; 8 bases match TRBD2. V was pared by 0 bases and J by 3 bases, with 7 bases of the junction left unmatched. CDR1 and CDR2 (germline): LGHNA, YNFKEQ. This CDR3 is 16 amino acids long. Here the CDR3 DNA reads TGTGCCAGCAGCCAAGAGGCGCAGCGGGAGTTCTACGAGCAGTACTTC. Encoded protein: CASSQEAQREFYEQYF.

This chain joins TRBV13 and TRBJ2-7; TRBD2 might be the D (6 bases). The CDR3 is 15 amino acids. V was pared by 5 bases and J by 2 bases, with 16 bases between. Germline assignment: CDR1 PRHDT and CDR2 FYEKMQ (reference sequence). The CDR3 loop reads CASSPRGRATYEQYF. CDR3 DNA: TGTGCCAGCAGCCCGCGGGGCAGGGCGACCTACGAGCAGTACTTC.

This sequence joins TRBV11-2 and TRBJ2-7, with a tentative D call TRBD2 (7 bases). Matching the DNA end better, TRBJ2-1 makes the J call doubtful. This CDR3 has 15 amino acids. Germline CDR1 SGHAT, CDR2 FQNNGV. CDR3 bases: TGTGCCAGCAGCTCGATAGGACGGGGGGCTCCCCAGCAGTTCTTC. Its translation is CASSSIGRGAPQQFF.

This clonotype was seen a handful of times. The chain uses TRBV4-2 and TRBJ2-1, with 8 positions matching TRBD2. Germline assignment: CDR1 LGHNA and CDR2 YNFKEQ. V gave up 0 bases and J gave up 8 bases; unmatched junction bases: 9. The CDR3 contains 16 residues. The CDR3 region has the DNA TGTGCCAGCAGCCAAGATGGTACTAGCGGTGGTTATGAGCAGTTCTTC. Its translation is CASSQDGTSGGYEQFF.

Only a few counts were recorded for this clonotype. J is TRBJ2-1 and V is TRBV6-5, with TRBD1 matching 12 bases. V was clipped by 6 bases and J by 5 bases; unmatched bases: 8. CDR3 length equals 16 residues. Germline-derived CDR1 and CDR2 are MNHEY and SVGAGI. The CDR3 bases are TGTGCCAGCAGGACTCCGGGACAGGGGGCCGACAATGAGCAGTTCTTC. This gives the protein CASRTPGQGADNEQFF.

This clonotype was observed a few times. V is TRBV7-8 and J is TRBJ2-1, with D perhaps matching TRBD1 (6 bases). Germline CDR1 and CDR2: SGHVS and FQNEAQ. This CDR3 spans 16 amino acids. V was clipped by 5 bases and J by 6 bases, with 20 bases between them. The CDR3 region has the DNA TGTGCCAGCAGCCTCATTCGACAGGTCTGGCTCAATGAGCAGTTCTTC. Its translation is CASSLIRQVWLNEQFF.

V usage is TRBV14 and J usage is TRBJ2-5; D gene unclear. V lost 5 bases and J 5 bases, leaving 12 bases between the germline ends. The CDR3 is 13 residues long. CDR1 and CDR2 from the germline V gene are SGHDN and FVKESK. The CDR3 DNA is TGTGCCAGCAGCGCAAGTCGGGTGGAGACCCAGTACTTC. The encoded protein is CASSASRVETQYF.

In this sample, this clonotype turned up a few times. The chain combines TRBV10-3 with TRBJ1-4; no firm D call. Germline V gene data show CDR1 as ENHRY and CDR2 as SYGVKD. Trimming shortened V by 2 bases and J by 8 bases, and 6 bases separated the two germline ends. This CDR3 is 12 amino acids long. Here the CDR3 DNA reads TGTGCCATCAGTGAGGCAGACGAAAAACTGTTTTTT. It codes for CAISEADEKLFF.

This clonotype was observed a few times. V and J are TRBV6-5 and TRBJ2-3; 10 positions match TRBD1. V gave up 0 bases and J gave up 2 bases; unmatched junction bases: 2. CDR3 length: 16 residues. The V gene's germline CDR1 is MNHEY and CDR2 SVGAGI. CDR3 DNA sequence: TGTGCCAGCAGTTACTCCGGGACAGGGGTCACAGATACGCAGTATTTT. As protein: CASSYSGTGVTDTQYF.

CDR3 sequence (DNA): TGTGCCAGCAGCTTTAGTTTGGACAATGAGCAGTTCTTC. It is translated as CASSFSLDNEQFF. The gene calls are TRBV11-2 and TRBJ2-1, with D hard to call. The CDR3 is 13 residues long. CDR1 is SGHAT, CDR2 FQNNGV, per germline. Trimming stripped 3 bases from V and 5 bases from J, with 8 bases between.

The genes are TRBV27 and TRBJ2-1; TRBD2 matches 9 bases. Per the germline V gene, CDR1 is MNHEY and CDR2 is SMNVEV (reference sequence). The ends lost 2 bases at V and 8 bases at J; junction bases unmatched: 7. This CDR3 has 15 residues. The DNA of the CDR3 is TGTGCCAGCAGTTTAGCTGCGGGAGGGAATGATGAGCAGTTCTTC. Its translation is CASSLAAGGNDEQFF.